Detailed here is one T cell receptor beta chain. Which antigen it targets is not known. No base quality values were provided; no much bigger clone lies one nucleotide off. Library creation used the immunoSEQ multiplex PCR assay. The table was pulled from immuneACCESS by TCRdb, which kept in-frame rearrangements only. Such tables lose some clones; where checked, under half of the loss comes from unresolved V genes, and the rest has no known cause. Present in this sample are around 48,000 clones, approximately 88% of which were seen just once. 1% to 1.5% of the sample lies in the top ten. The sample comes from a study of T cell changes during pregnancy in multiple sclerosis (dated by TCRdb to about 2019). Looking at the study overall: Changes in the T cell repertoire over the course of pregnancy were examined in this study in women with multiple sclerosis.

The V end loses 0 bases and the J end loses 6 bases, and a stretch of 21 bases separates them. The CDR3 covers 17 residues, taking in both the cysteine and the phenylalanine. Only the CDR3 DNA is retained, 51 bases long and in frame from the first base. CDR1 and CDR2 are drawn from the germline V gene: SGHDN, FVKESK. This receptor was identified in a female donor with multiple sclerosis, enrolled in a pregnancy study. The chain employs TRBV14 and TRBJ2-7; matching of 6 bases hints at TRBD2 as the D gene. Material: CD4+ T cells from peripheral blood mononuclear cells, obtained in the second trimester of pregnancy. The nucleotide sequence is given as TGTGCCAGCAGCCAAGATTCCGCCGGGAGAAGTAAGGGCGAGCAGTACTTC. Translation gives CASSQDSAGRSKGEQYF.